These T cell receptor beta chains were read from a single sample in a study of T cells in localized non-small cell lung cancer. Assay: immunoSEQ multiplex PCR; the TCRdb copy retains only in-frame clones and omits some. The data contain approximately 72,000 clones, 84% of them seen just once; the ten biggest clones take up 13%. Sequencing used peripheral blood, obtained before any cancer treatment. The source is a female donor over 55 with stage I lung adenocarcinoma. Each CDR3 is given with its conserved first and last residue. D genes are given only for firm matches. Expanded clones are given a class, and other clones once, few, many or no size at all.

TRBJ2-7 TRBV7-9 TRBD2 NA TGTGCCAGCAGCCGACTAGCGGGAGACTTCTACGAGCAGTACTTC CASSRLAGDFYEQYF
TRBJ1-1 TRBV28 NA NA TGTGCCAGCAGCCGCCGGTTGGACACTGAAGCTTTCTTT CASSRRLDTEAFF
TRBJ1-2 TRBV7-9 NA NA TGTGCCAGCAGTTCCGGTGGTCTGGGGTTTATGGACTACACCTTC CASSSGGLGFMDYTF
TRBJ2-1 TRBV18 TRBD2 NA TGTGCCAGCTCACAACTAGCGGGAGGGGACAATGAGCAGTTCTTC CASSQLAGGDNEQFF
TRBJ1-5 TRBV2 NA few TGTGCCAGCAGTGAGACGGGACAGCCCCAGCATTTT CASSETGQPQHF
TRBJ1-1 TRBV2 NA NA TGTGCCAGCAGCCGAACAAAACAGGTGAACACTGAAGCTTTCTTT CASSRTKQVNTEAFF
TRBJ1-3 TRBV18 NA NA TGTGCCAGCTCTGGAGGTTCGCTCTCTGGAAACACCATATATTTT CASSGGSLSGNTIYF
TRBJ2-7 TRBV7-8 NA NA TGTGCCAGCAGCTTAAGGGAGGACTCCCACGAGCAGTACTTC CASSLREDSHEQYF
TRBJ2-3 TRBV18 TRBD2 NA TGTGCCAGCTCACCTTCGGGACTAGCGGGGGGTACAGATACGCAGTATTTT CASSPSGLAGGTDTQYF
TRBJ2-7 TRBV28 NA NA TGTGCCAGCAGCTCCACAGCGACCGGGGCGGGCTACGAGCAGTACTTC CASSSTATGAGYEQYF
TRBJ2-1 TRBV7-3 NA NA TGTGCCAGCAGCTTAAACAAAGGAAGGGAGCAGTTCTTC CASSLNKGREQFF
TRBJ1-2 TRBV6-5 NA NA TGTGCCAGCAGTTCCCCGACTCTCACCTATGGCTACACCTTC CASSSPTLTYGYTF
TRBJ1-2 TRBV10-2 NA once TGCGCCAGCAGAGCGCAGGGAATCGGCGTTGATGGCTACACCTTC CASRAQGIGVDGYTF
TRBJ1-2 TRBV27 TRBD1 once TGTGCCAGCAGTTTAAGGGACAGGGGGAACTATGGCTACACCTTC CASSLRDRGNYGYTF
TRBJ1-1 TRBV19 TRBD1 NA TGTGCCAGTAAAGGGACAGGGGACTCCATGAACACTGAAGCTTTCTTT CASKGTGDSMNTEAFF
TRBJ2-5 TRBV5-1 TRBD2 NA TGCGCCAGCAGCTGGTTAGCGGGCCAAGAGACCCAGTACTTC CASSWLAGQETQYF
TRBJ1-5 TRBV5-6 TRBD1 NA TGTGCCAGCAGCCAAGACAGGGGCCTTAGCAATCAGCCCCAGCATTTT CASSQDRGLSNQPQHF
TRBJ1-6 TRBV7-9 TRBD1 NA TGTGCCAGCAGCTTACCTATTAAACAGGGGGCGCAGTCACCCCTCCACTTT CASSLPIKQGAQSPLHF
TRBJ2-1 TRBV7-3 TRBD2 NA TGTGCCAGCAGCCCCCTAGCGGCACCGAGGAATGAGCAGTTCTTC CASSPLAAPRNEQFF
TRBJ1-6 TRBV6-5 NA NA TGTGCCAGCAGTCAACAGAATTCACCCCTCCACTTT CASSQQNSPLHF
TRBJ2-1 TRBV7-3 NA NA TGTGCCAGCAGCTCAGGACTGGACAATGAGCAGTTCTTC CASSSGLDNEQFF
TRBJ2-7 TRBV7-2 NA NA TGTGCCAGCAGCTTAAGGTTGGTGATAGCCCGCCCCGAGCAGTACTTC CASSLRLVIARPEQYF
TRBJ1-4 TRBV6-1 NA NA TGTGCCAGCAGCCTCCCCCCGGATGGGGAAAAACTGTTTTTT CASSLPPDGEKLFF
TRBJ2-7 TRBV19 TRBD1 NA TGTGCCAGTAGTATGCCGGGACAGGCCTACGAGCAGTACTTC CASSMPGQAYEQYF
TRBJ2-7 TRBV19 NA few TGTGCCAGTAGTACCGATTACAGGGAGAGCTCCTACGAGCAGTACTTC CASSTDYRESSYEQYF
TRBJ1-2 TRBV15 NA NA TGTGCCACCAGCAGAGATCGGGGGGGCAGTTACTATGGCTACACCTTC CATSRDRGGSYYGYTF
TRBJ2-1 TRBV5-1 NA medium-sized TGCGCCAGCAGCTTGGCCGGGGGATATGAGCAGTTCTTC CASSLAGGYEQFF
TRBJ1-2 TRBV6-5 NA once TGTGCCAGCAGTTACTTGTCCCGGGGGCCATCGGGCTACACCTTC CASSYLSRGPSGYTF
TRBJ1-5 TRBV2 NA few TGTGCCAGCAGCAGGGAGAAAAATCAGCCCCAGCATTTT CASSREKNQPQHF
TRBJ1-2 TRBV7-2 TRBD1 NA TGTGCCAGCAGCTCAGACAGGGGGGCGAACTATGGCTACACCTTC CASSSDRGANYGYTF
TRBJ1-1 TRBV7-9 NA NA TGTGCCAGCAGCCCAGGGGCAGGGAAGACTGAAGCTTTCTTT CASSPGAGKTEAFF
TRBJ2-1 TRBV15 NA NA TGTGCCACCAGCAGTCCGGAGGGTGGTAAGAGCTCCTACAATGAGCAGTTCTTC CATSSPEGGKSSYNEQFF
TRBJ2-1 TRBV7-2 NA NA TGTGCCAGCAGCAAATTGACCACCTCGTCCGTCTCCTACAATGAGCAGTTCTTC CASSKLTTSSVSYNEQFF
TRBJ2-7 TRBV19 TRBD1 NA TGTGCCAGTAGTACCCCCTGGGGGACAGGGAGCCACGAGCAGTACTTC CASSTPWGTGSHEQYF
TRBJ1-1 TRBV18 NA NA TGTGCCAGCTCACCAGCAGGCGTCAGGAAGAACACTGAAGCTTTCTTT CASSPAGVRKNTEAFF
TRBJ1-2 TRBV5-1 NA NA TGCGCCAGCAGCTTGGGGGATACTAACTATGGCTACACCTTC CASSLGDTNYGYTF
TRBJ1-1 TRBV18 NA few TGTGCCAGCTCACCGGGACACCCCAGCACTGAAGCTTTCTTT CASSPGHPSTEAFF
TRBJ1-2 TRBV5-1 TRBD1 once TGCGCCAGCAGCCCTGACAGGGGGCTGAGAGGCTACACCTTC CASSPDRGLRGYTF
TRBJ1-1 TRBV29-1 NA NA TGCAGCGACATGAAGGGTTTGGATGTTAGGACTGAAGCTTTCTTT CSDMKGLDVRTEAFF
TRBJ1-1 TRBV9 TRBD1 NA TGTGCCAGCAGCCCACTACAGGGGGCGGCTTCAACAGCTTTCTTT CASSPLQGAASTAFF
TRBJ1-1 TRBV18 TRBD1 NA TGTGCCAGCTCCGGACAGGGGGCTGAAGCTTTCTTT CASSGQGAEAFF
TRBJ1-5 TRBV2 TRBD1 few TGTGCCAGCAGACGACCTGGACAGGGCCCATCATGGGCGGGCAATCAGCCCCAGCATTTT CASRRPGQGPSWAGNQPQHF
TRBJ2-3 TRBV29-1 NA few TGCAGCGTTGCGCCCCCCACAGATACGCAGTATTTT CSVAPPTDTQYF
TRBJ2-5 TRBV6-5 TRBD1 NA TGTGCCACCTCGACAGGGGGAGAGACCCAGTACTTC CATSTGGETQYF
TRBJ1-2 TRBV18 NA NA TGTGCCAGCTCACCAGTGGCGCGGATGGGGTACACCTTC CASSPVARMGYTF